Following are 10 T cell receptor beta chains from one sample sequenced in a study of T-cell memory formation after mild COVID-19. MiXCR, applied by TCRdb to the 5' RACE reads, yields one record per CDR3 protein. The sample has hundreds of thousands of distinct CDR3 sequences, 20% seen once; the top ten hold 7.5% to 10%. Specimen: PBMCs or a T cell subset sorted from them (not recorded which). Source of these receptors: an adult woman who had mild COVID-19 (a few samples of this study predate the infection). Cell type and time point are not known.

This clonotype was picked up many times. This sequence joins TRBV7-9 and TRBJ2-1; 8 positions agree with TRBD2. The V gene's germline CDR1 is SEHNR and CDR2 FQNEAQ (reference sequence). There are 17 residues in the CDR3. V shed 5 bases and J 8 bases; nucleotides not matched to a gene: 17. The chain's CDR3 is CASSPNRGLARLDEQFF. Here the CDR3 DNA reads TGTGCCAGCAGCCCTAACCGAGGACTAGCCCGTTTGGATGAGCAGTTCTTC.

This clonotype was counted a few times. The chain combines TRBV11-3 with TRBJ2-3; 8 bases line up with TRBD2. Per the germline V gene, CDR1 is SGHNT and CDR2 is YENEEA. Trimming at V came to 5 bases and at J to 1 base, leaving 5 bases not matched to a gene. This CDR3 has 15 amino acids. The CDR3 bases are TGTGCCAGCAGCCGGCGGGGGGTCGGCACAGATACGCAGTATTTT. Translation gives CASSRRGVGTDTQYF.

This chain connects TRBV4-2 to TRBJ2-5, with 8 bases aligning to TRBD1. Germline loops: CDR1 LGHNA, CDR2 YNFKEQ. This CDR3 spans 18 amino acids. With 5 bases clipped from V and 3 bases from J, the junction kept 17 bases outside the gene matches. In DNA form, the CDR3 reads TGTGCCAGCAGCGGAGCCAGCGCCAGGACAGGGCGGGAAGAGACCCAGTACTTC. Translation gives CASSGASARTGREETQYF.

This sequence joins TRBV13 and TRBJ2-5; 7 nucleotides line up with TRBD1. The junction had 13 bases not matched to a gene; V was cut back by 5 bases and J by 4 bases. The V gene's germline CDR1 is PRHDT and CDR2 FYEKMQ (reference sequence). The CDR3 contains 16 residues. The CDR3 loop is CASSRRTGGGGETQYF. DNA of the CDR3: TGTGCCAGCAGCCGAAGGACAGGTGGAGGAGGAGAGACCCAGTACTTC.

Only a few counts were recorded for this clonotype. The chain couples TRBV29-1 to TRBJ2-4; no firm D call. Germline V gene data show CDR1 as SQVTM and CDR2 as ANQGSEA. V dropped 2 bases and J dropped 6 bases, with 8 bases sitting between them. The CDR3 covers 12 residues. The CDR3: CSVEILGNIQYF. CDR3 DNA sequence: TGCAGCGTTGAAATACTGGGAAACATTCAGTACTTC.

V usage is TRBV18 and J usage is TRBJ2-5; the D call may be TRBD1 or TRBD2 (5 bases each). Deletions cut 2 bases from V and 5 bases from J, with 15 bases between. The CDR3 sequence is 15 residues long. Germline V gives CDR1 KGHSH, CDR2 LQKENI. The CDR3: CASSPTGTPGETQYF. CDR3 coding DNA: TGTGCCAGCTCACCAACCGGGACCCCGGGGGAGACCCAGTACTTC. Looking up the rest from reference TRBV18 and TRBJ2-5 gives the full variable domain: NAGVMQNPRHLVRRRGQEARLRCSPMKGHSHVYWYRQLPEEGLKFMVYLQKENIIDESGMPKERFSAEFPKEGPSILRIQQVVRGDSAAYFCASSPTGTPGETQYFGPGTRLLVL.

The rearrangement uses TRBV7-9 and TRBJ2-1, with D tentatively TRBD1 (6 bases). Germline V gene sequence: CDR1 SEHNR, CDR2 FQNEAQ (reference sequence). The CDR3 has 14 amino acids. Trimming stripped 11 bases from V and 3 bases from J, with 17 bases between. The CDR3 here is CAVPPGQNYNEQFF. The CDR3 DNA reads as TGTGCCGTACCGCCGGGACAAAACTACAATGAGCAGTTCTTC.

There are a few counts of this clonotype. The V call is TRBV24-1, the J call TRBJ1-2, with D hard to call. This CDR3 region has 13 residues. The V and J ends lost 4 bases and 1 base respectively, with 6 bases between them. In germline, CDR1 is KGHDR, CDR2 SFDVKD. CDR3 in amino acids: CATSETNNYGYTF. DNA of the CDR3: TGTGCCACCAGTGAGACTAATAACTATGGCTACACCTTC.

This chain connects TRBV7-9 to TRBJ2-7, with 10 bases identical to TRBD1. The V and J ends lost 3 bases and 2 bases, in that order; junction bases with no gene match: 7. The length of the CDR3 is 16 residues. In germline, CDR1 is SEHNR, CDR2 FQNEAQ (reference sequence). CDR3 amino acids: CASSLRQGAGTYEQYF. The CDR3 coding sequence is TGTGCCAGCAGCTTGAGACAGGGGGCAGGGACCTACGAGCAGTACTTC.

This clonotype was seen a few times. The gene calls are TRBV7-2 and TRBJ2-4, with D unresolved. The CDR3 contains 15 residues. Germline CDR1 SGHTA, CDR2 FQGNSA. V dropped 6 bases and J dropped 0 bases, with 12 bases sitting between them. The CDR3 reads CASSRQARAKNIQYF. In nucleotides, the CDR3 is TGTGCCAGCAGTCGGCAGGCCCGAGCCAAAAACATTCAGTACTTC. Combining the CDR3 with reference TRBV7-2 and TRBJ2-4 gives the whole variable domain GAGVSQSPSNKVTEKGKDVELRCDPISGHTALYWYRQSLGQGLEFLIYFQGNSAPDKSGLPSDRFSAERTGGSVSTLTIQRTQQEDSAVYLCASSRQARAKNIQYFGAGTRLSVL.